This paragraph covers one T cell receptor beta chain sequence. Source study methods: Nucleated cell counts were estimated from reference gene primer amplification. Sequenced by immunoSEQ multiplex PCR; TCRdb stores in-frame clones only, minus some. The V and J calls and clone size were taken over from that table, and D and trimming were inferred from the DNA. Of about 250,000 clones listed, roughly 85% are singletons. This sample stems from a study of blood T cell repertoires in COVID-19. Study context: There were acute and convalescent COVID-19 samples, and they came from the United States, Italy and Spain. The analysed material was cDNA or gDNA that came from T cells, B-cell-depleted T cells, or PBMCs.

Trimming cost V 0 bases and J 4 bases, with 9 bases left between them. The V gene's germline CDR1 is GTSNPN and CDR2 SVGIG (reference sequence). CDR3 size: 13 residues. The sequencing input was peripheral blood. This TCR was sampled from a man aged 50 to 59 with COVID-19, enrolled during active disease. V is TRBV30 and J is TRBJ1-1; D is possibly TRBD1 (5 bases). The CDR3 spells CAWSVWGVTEAFF. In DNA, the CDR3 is TGTGCCTGGAGTGTATGGGGGGTCACTGAAGCTTTCTTT.